The following is a T cell receptor beta chain sequence with its context. The antigen it recognizes is unknown. No quality values exist for individual bases; no much larger clone is one base distant. The data originate from a study of blood T cell repertoires in COVID-19 (dated by TCRdb to 2020 to 2022). Context from the whole study: Samples from collaborators originated in the United States, Italy and Spain and spanned both the acute and convalescent phases of COVID-19. The prospective study material was composed of cDNA or gDNA derived from T cells, B-cell-depleted T cells, or PBMCs. Subjects who had been exposed to COVID-19, were actively infected with it, or had recovered from it provided the deeply sampled blood TCRbeta repertoires that made up the dataset. The repertoires were released in a freely available public database meant as a resource for research on the immune response to SARS-CoV-2. The samples were drawn from two sources: the first 160 participants of the ongoing ImmuneRACE study, and about 1,300 subjects contributed by 6 global collaborators. Nearly every sample came with metadata listing a de-identified subject ID, COVID-19 status, age in years and sex. Where available, HLA class I and class II types were obtained from metadata supplied by the sample provider rather than from assay-based typing. On the study overall, not on this receptor specifically: How much clinical and demographic metadata was included differed by source and by participant, and the metadata was provided uncurated.

V lost 5 bases and J lost 1 base, and the count of bases not matched to a germline gene is 11. Its CDR3 holds 18 amino acids, cysteine through phenylalanine. Only the CDR3 DNA stays, 54 bases, in frame from base 1. CDR1 and CDR2 were assigned from the germline V gene as MRHNA and SNTAGT. At one collaborating source in Seattle, patients were enrolled during active infection and were followed longitudinally through the course of disease. The collaborating institutions used their own protocols to collect whole blood in K2EDTA tubes. For TCRbeta analysis, collaborator samples were shipped as frozen whole blood, as isolated PBMCs, or as DNA extracted from either sample type. The immunoSEQ Assay, a bias-controlled multiplex PCR, was used to amplify TCRbeta CDR3 regions from genomic DNA. As for the original processing: The number of nucleated cells in each sample was estimated by amplification of reference gene primers within the assay. Sequence reads were collapsed and filtered to measure the absolute abundance of every unique TCRbeta CDR3 rearrangement. Productive Simpson clonality was computed per sample as the square root of Simpson's diversity index over productive rearrangements. This immuneACCESS table, as held by TCRdb, lists in-frame sequences with V and J called but not all clones. Of the missing ones, under half trace to an unresolved V gene in checked studies; the others have no known cause. The V and J calls and clone size come from that table; D and trimming were worked out from the DNA. The sample table contains around 310,000 clones; only one count was recorded for approximately 90% of them. The ten most abundant clones make up around 6.8% of the sample.

Sequencing was carried out using peripheral blood. The TCR was taken from a woman younger than 45 with COVID-19, enrolled during active disease. The chain uses TRBV6-4 and TRBJ2-5, with 12 bases matching TRBD2. The CDR3 here reads CASSSTASGRALQETQYF. The DNA sequence is given as TGTGCCAGCAGTAGCACGGCTAGCGGGAGGGCGCTCCAAGAGACCCAGTACTTC.